The rows below give T cell receptor beta chains drawn from one sample of a study of cytotoxic CD8 clonotypes in ibrutinib-treated CLL. Sequencing was performed with immunoSEQ multiplex PCR; in TCRdb, only in-frame clones are kept and a portion is missing. The table includes 60,000 to 75,000 clones, 90% detected once. The specimen comprised PBMCs, sampled after 12 months of ibrutinib treatment. The receptors originated from a human donor with chronic lymphocytic leukemia. Both conserved end residues are part of each CDR3. Not every row has a clone size; where given, it reads once, few, many or a size class.

>once|TRBV9
CASSVLAGVSDTQYF
>once|TRBV7-3
CASSSTHGRNTEAFF
>NA|TRBV7-3
CASSLAPSTDTQYF
>NA|TRBV9
CASSSRPPGETQYF
>NA|TRBV29-1
CSVRTSGRLQETQYF
>NA|TRBV6-6
CASSQDRGPEAFF
>NA|TRBV6-6
CASSLQGAFGEKLFF
>once|TRBV10-3
CAISERTDTQYF
>NA|TRBV7-6
CASSSGLAGGAQAFF
>NA|TRBV6-5
CASSLTGSAFF
>NA|TRBV11-2
CASSWSSDTQYF
>NA|TRBV7-7
CASSRTVPSSYNEQFF
>NA|TRBV4-3
CASSPLGRGDTEAFF
>NA|TRBV28
CASSFPLTGIEATNEKLFF
>NA|TRBV6-1
CASSVTQGNTGELFF
>few|TRBV19
CASSLEPLEVEAFF
>NA|TRBV19
CASSMGQGNTEAFF
>NA|TRBV30
CAWSRTGLSDYGYTF
>NA|TRBV18
CASSLRERETQYF
>once|TRBV7-3
CASSPLAGGSYNEQFF
>NA|TRBV30
CAWNDRGLEKLFF
>NA|TRBV28
CASSQPGLQQFF
>NA|TRBV2
CASSRISDRGYEAFF
>NA|TRBV4-1
CASSQDWATEAFF
>NA|TRBV6-5
CASTDTTGETQYF
>NA|TRBV7-9
CASSLPPDSYGYTF
>NA|TRBV7-9
CASSLQGVGYGYTF
>NA|TRBV19
CASSIDGPNYEQYF
>NA|TRBV19
CASSGSLIQETQYF
>NA|TRBV6-5
CASSSGGKAYEQYF
>NA|TRBV5-1
CASSSTGQETQYF
>NA|TRBV11-3
CASSLVGTSSYEQYF
>NA|TRBV29-1
CSVGDYNEQFF
>NA|TRBV5-1
CARTTNGQETQYF
>NA|TRBV2
CASSGAGTEEKLFF
>once|TRBV15
CATSRGPRRFGPYEQYF
>once|TRBV19
CASSPDWGGRFSGANVLTF
>NA|TRBV6-5
CASTQPRSGANVLTF
>NA|TRBV4-1
CASSQVPRETAEQYF
>NA|TRBV9
CASSVGSSPINTGELFF
>NA|TRBV7-2
CASSLGSVQVYEQYF
>NA|TRBV9
CASSALDLSYNEQFF
>NA|TRBV6-5
CASSYSTVGTSEQYF
>NA|TRBV7-8
CASSLGIGSAGGPTDTQYF
>NA|TRBV19
CASTRRGSTEAFF
>NA|TRBV9
CASSGGLGGIYEQYF
>NA|TRBV7-9
CASSLVDRGLQETQYF
>once|TRBV27
CASSSLEGLLMDHSGANVLTF